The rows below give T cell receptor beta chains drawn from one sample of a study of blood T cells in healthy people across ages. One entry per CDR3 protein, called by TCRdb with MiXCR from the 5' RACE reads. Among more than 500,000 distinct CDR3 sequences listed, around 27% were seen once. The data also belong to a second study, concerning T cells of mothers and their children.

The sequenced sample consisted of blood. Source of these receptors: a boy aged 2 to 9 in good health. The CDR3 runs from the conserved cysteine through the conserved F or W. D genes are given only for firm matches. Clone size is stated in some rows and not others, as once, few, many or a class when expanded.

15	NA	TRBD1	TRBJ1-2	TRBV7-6	TGTGCCAGCAGCTTACTAGGACAGGGACCCTATGGCTACACCTTC	CASSLLGQGPYGYTF
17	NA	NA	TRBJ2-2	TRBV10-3	TGTGCCATCAGTGGAGTTGTCGAGGGGAAGAATTACGGGGAGCTGTTTTTT	CAISGVVEGKNYGELFF
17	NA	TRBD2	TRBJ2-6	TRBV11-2	TGTGCCAGCAGCTTAAGTTCCGCGGGAGTTGGGGCCAACGTCCTGACTTTC	CASSLSSAGVGANVLTF
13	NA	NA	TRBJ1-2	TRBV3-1	TGTGCCAGCAGCCTTCAGGGCGTGGAAGGCTACACCTTC	CASSLQGVEGYTF
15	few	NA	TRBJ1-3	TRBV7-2	TGTGCCAGCAGCTTAGTCCCGGCCTCTGGAAACACCATATATTTT	CASSLVPASGNTIYF
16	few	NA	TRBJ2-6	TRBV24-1	TGTGCCACCAGTGATGTGCTTTACTCTGGGGCCAACGTCCTGACTTTC	CATSDVLYSGANVLTF
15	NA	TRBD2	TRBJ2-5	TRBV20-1	TGCAGTGCTAGAGTCCTAGCGGAGTCTTGGGAGACCCAGTACTTC	CSARVLAESWETQYF
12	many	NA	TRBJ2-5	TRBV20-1	TGCAGTGCGTACGGGGAACAAGAGACCCAGTACTTC	CSAYGEQETQYF
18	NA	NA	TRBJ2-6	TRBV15	TGTGCCACCAGCAGAGTGAGGGGACACCGCTCTGGGGCCAACGTCCTGACTTTC	CATSRVRGHRSGANVLTF
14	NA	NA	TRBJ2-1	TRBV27	TGTGCCAGCCGAACAGGGTCTCACCCCAATGAGCAGTTCTTC	CASRTGSHPNEQFF
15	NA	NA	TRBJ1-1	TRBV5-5	TGTGCCAGCAGCCCAGCCGGGACTTTGAACACTGAAGCTTTCTTT	CASSPAGTLNTEAFF
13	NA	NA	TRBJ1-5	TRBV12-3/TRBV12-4	TGTGCCAGCAGTTCGGCAGGAGGCCAGCCCCATCATTTT	CASSSAGGQPHHF
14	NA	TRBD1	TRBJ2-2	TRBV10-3	TGTGCCATCGGCCAACAGGGGGACACCGGGGAGCTGTTTTTT	CAIGQQGDTGELFF
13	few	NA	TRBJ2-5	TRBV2	TGTGCCAGCAGTGCCTGGTACCAAGAGACCCAGTACTTC	CASSAWYQETQYF
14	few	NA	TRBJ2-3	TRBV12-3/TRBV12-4	TGTGCCAGCAGTTTAGACTCCTTCACAGATACGCAGTATTTT	CASSLDSFTDTQYF
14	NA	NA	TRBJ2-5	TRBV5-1	TGCGCCAGCAGCTTGGAATACGGCCAAGAGACCCAGTACTTC	CASSLEYGQETQYF
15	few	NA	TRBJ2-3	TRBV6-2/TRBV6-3	TGTGCCAGCAGGCCCGGGGTGGGGCCAACAGGGACGCAGTATTTT	CASRPGVGPTGTQYF
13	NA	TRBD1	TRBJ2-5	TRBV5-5	TGTGCCAGCGGCTTGGACAGGGAAGAGACCCAGTACTTC	CASGLDREETQYF
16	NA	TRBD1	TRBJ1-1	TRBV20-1	TGCAGTGCACCGGGGGACCGCAGGACAGGGAACACTGAAGCTTTCTTT	CSAPGDRRTGNTEAFF
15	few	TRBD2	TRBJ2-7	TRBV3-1	TGTGCCAGCAGCCAAGATCGGGGGGACGCATACGAGCAGTACTTC	CASSQDRGDAYEQYF
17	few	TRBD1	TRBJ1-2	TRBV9	TGTGCCAGCAGCGTAAGTCCCCGGGACAGGGATTCCTATGGCTACACCTTC	CASSVSPRDRDSYGYTF